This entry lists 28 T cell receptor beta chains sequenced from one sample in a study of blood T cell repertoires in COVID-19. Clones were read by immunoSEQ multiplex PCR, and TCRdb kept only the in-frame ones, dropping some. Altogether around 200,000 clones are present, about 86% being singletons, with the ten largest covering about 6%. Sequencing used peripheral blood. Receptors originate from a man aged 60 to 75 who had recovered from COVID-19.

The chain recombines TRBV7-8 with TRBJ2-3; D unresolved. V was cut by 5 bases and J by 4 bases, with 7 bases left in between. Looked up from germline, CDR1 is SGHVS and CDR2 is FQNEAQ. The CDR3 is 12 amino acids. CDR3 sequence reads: CASSRYADTQYF. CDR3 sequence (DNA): TGTGCCAGCAGCCGCTACGCAGATACGCAGTATTTT.

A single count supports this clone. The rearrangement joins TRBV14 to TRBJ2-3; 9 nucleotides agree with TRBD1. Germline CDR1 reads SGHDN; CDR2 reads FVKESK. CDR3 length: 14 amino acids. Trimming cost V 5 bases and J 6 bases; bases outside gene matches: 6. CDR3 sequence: CASSDGQGPDTQYF. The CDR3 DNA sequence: TGTGCCAGCAGCGATGGACAGGGGCCCGATACGCAGTATTTT.

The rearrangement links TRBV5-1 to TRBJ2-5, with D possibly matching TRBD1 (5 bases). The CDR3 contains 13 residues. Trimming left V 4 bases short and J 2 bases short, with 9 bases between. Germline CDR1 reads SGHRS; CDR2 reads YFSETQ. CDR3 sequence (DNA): TGCGCCAGCAGCCGCCAGGGTCAAGAGACCCAGTACTTC. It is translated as CASSRQGQETQYF.

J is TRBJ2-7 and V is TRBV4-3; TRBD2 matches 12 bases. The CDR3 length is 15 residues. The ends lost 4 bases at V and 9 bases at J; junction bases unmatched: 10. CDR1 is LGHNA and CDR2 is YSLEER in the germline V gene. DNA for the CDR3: TGCGCCAGCAGCCCCCTAGCGGGGGGGCCTACGGGGCAGTACTTC. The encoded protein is CASSPLAGGPTGQYF.

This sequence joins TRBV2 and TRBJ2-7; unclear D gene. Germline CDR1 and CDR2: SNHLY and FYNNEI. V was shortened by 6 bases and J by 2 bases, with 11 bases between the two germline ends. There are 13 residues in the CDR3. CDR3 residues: CASSPTLPYEQYF. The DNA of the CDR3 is TGTGCCAGCAGCCCCACTCTCCCCTACGAGCAGTACTTC. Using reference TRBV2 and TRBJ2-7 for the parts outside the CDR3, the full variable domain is EPEVTQTPSHQVTQMGQEVILRCVPISNHLYFYWYRQILGQKVEFLVSFYNNEISEKSEIFDDQFSVERPDGSNFTLKIRSTKLEDSAMYFCASSPTLPYEQYFGPGTRLTVT.

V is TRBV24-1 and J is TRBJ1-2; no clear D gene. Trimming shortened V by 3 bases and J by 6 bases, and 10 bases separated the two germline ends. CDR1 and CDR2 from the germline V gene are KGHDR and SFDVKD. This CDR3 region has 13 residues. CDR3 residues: CATSDLPRDGYTF. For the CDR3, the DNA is TGTGCCACCAGTGATCTCCCTCGGGATGGCTACACCTTC.

The CDR3 DNA follows: TGTGCCAGCAGTTATGGCGGGGGTCTCTCTGGAAACACCATATATTTT. Translated: CASSYGGGLSGNTIYF. This chain joins TRBV6-5 and TRBJ1-3; D is perhaps TRBD1 (5 bases). Per the germline V gene, CDR1 is MNHEY and CDR2 is SVGAGI. Deletions cut 3 bases from V and 0 bases from J, with 12 bases between. This CDR3 is built from 16 residues.

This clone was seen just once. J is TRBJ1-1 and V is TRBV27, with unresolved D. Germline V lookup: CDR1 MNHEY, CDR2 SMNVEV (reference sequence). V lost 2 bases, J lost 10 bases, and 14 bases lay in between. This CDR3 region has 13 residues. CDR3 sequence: CASSLEAGFIAFF. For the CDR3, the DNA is TGTGCCAGCAGTTTAGAGGCGGGGTTTATAGCTTTCTTT.

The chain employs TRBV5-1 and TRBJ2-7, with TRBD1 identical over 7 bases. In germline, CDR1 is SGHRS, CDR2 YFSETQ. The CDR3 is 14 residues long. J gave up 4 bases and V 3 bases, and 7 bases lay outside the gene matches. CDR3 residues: CASSSQGPSYEQYF. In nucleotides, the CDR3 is TGCGCCAGCAGCTCACAGGGGCCCTCGTACGAGCAGTACTTC.

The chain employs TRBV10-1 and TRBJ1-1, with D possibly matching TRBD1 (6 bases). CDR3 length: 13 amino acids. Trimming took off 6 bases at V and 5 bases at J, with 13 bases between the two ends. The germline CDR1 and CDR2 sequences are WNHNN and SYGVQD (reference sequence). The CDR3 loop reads CASSQGPGTEAFF. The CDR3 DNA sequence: TGCGCCAGCAGCCAGGGGCCGGGGACTGAAGCTTTCTTT.

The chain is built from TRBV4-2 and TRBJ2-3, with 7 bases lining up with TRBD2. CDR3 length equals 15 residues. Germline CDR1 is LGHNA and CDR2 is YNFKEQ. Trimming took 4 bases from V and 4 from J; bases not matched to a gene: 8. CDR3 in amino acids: CASSPSPLAPDTQYF. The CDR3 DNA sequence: TGTGCCAGCAGCCCCTCTCCACTAGCGCCAGATACGCAGTATTTT.

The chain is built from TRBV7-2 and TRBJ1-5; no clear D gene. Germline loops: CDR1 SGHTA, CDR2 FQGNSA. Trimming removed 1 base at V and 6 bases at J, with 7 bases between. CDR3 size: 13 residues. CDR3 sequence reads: CASSLDGSQPQHF. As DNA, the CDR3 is TGTGCCAGCAGCTTAGATGGCTCTCAGCCCCAGCATTTT.

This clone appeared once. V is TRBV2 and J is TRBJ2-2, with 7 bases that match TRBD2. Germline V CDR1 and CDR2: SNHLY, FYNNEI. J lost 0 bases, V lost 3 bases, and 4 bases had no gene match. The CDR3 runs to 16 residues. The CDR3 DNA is TGTGCCAGCAGTGAGGGGGGGACTGCGAACACCGGGGAGCTGTTTTTT. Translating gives CASSEGGTANTGELFF.

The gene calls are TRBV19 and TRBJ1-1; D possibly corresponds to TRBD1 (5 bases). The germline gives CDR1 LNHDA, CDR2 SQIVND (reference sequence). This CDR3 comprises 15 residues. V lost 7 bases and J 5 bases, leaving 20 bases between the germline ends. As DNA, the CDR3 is TGTGCCAGTATTTCCTCCGGGACTAAGCGGACTGAAGCTTTCTTT. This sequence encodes CASISSGTKRTEAFF.

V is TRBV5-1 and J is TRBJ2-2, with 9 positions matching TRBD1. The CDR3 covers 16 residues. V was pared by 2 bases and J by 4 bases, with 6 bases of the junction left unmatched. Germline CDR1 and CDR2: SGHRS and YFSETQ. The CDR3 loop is CASSLQGQGPTGELFF. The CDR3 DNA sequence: TGCGCCAGCAGCTTACAGGGACAGGGCCCCACCGGGGAGCTGTTTTTT.

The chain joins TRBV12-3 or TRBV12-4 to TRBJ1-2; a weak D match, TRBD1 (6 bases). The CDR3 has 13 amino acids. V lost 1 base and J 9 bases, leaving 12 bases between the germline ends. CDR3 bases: TGTGCCAGCAGTTTAGGACAGGTTTCGAGCTACACCTTC. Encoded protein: CASSLGQVSSYTF.

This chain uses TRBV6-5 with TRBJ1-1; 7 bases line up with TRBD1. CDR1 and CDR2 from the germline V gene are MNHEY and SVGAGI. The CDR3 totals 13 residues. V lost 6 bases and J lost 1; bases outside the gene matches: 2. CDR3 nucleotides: TGTGCCAGCAGGGGACAGAGGAACACTGAAGCTTTCTTT. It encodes CASRGQRNTEAFF.

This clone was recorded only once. The CDR3 nucleotides are TGTGCCAGCAGCCCAAGGGAGGGAAATTTCTACAATGAGCAGTTCTTC. Its protein product is CASSPREGNFYNEQFF. The chain has TRBV3-1 (or the pseudogene TRBV3-2) and TRBJ2-1, with TRBD2 matching over 7 bases. CDR3 size: 16 residues. V lost 4 bases to trimming and J lost 3 bases; unmatched junction nucleotides: 9. The germline V gene encodes CDR1 LGHDT and CDR2 YNNKEL (reference sequence).

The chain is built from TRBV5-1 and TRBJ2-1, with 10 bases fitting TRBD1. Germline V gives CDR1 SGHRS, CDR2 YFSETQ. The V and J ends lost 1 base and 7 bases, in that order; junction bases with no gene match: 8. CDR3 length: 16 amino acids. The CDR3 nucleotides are TGCGCCAGCAGCTTGCAGGCGACAGGGGGCCGTAATGAGCAGTTCTTC. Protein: CASSLQATGGRNEQFF.

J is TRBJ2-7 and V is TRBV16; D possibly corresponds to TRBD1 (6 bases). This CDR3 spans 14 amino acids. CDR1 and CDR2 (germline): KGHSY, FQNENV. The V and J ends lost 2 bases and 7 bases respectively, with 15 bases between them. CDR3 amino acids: CASSQIRGFEEQYF. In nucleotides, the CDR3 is TGTGCCAGCAGCCAAATCAGGGGATTTGAGGAGCAGTACTTC. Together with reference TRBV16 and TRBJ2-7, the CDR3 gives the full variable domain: GEEVAQTPKHLVRGEGQKAKLYCAPIKGHSYVFWYQQVLKNEFKFLISFQNENVFDETGMPKERFSAKCLPNSPCSLEIQATKLEDSAVYFCASSQIRGFEEQYFGPGTRLTVT.

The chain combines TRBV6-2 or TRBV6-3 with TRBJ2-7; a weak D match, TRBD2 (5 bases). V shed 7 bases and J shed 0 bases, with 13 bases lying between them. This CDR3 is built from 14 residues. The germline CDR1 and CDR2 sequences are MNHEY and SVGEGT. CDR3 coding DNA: TGTGCCAGCACCCCCCCGAGCGGCTCCTACGAGCAGTACTTC. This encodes CASTPPSGSYEQYF.

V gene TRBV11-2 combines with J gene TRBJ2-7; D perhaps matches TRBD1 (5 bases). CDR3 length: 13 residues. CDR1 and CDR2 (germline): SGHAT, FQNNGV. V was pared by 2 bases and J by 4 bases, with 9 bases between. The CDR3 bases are TGTGCCAGCAGCTTACCAGGGCTGTACGAGCAGTACTTC. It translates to CASSLPGLYEQYF.

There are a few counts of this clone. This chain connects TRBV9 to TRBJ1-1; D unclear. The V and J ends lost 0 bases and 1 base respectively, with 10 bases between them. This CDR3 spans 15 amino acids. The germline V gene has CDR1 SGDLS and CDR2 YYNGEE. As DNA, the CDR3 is TGTGCCAGCAGCGTAGTGGGAGGGTCGAACACTGAAGCTTTCTTT. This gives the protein CASSVVGGSNTEAFF.

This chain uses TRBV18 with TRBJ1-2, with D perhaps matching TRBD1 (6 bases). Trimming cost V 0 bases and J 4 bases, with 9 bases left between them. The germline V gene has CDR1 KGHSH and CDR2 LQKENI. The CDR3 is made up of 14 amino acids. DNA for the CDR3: TGTGCCAGCTCACCACCGGACAGCCCCTATGGCTACACCTTC. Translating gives CASSPPDSPYGYTF.

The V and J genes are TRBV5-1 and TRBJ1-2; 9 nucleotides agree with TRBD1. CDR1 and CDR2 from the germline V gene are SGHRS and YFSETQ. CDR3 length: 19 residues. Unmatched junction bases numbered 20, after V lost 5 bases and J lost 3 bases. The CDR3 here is CASSSNRGRREGYDYGYTF. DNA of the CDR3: TGCGCCAGCAGTTCGAACAGGGGGCGCAGAGAGGGCTATGACTATGGCTACACCTTC.

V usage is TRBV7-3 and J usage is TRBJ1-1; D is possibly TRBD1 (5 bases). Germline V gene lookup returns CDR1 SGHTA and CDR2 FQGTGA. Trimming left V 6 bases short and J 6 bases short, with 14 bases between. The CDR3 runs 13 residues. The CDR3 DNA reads TGTGCCAGCAGTTCCCCGGGGGGATCTGAAGCTTTCTTT. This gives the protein CASSSPGGSEAFF. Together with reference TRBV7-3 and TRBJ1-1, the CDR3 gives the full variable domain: GAGVSQTPSNKVTEKGKYVELRCDPISGHTALYWYRQSLGQGPEFLIYFQGTGAADDSGLPNDRFFAVRPEGSVSTLKIQRTERGDSAVYLCASSSPGGSEAFFGQGTRLTVV.

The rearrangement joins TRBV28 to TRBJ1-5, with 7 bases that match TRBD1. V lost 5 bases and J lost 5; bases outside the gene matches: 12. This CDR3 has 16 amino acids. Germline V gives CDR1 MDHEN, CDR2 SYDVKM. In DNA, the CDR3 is TGTGCCAGCAGTCCCTCGGGAGGGGGCTTGCATCAGCCCCAGCATTTT. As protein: CASSPSGGGLHQPQHF. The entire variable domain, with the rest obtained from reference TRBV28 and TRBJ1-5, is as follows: DVKVTQSSRYLVKRTGEKVFLECVQDMDHENMFWYRQDPGLGLRLIYFSYDVKMKEKGDIPEGYSVSREKKERFSLILESASTNQTSMYLCASSPSGGGLHQPQHFGDGTRLSIL.

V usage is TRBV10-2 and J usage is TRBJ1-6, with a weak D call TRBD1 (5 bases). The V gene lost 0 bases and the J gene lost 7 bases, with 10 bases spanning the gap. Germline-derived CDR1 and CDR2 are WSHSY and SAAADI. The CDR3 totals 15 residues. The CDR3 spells CASSESAAGNSPLHF. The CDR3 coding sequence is TGCGCCAGCAGTGAGTCGGCGGCAGGGAATTCACCCCTCCACTTT.